This section outlines one T cell receptor (beta chain) sequence together with its context. Antigen: not known. Time point here: pre-sensitization, week 0. Specified treatment: therapeutic diphenylcyclopropenone sensitization with weekly scalp DPC. Blood draws preceded each patch test application. These data come from a study of human T cells and chemical hapten exposure. Study information: Patients received weekly diphenylcyclopropenone doses to the scalp throughout the roughly 26-week study. Study-wide results and limits: Following DPC sensitization, TCRs present above 1 in 1000 frequency showed no change.

The V gene's germline CDR1 is SGHRS and CDR2 YFSETQ. The CDR3 extends over 17 amino acids. The ends lost 0 bases at V and 3 bases at J; junction bases unmatched: 8. In the original workflow: The median was about 100,000 TCRs per sample, ranging roughly 23,224 to 750,000. TCRdb re-called the RACE reads through MiXCR, storing one row per CDR3 protein. These V and J calls derive from TCRdb rather than the authors' analysis. The data show more than 100,000 distinct CDR3 sequences, with about 13% seen just once and approximately 2.8% held by the top ten. V usage is TRBV5-1 and J usage is TRBJ2-3; 9 positions match TRBD1. The source material was whole blood, sampled in connection with sensitization to the hapten diphenylcyclopropenone (DPC). This receptor was identified in a woman between 18 and 29 years old with alopecia areata. Some clones in this sample may be carry-over from other donors' samples. The CDR3 loop reads CASSLGPGQGLTDTQYF. The DNA of the CDR3 is TGCGCCAGCAGCTTGGGACCGGGACAGGGTTTGACAGATACGCAGTATTTT.